This T cell receptor beta chain was sequenced for a study of glioma-infiltrating T cells. Germline loops: CDR1 DFQATT, CDR2 SNEGSKA (reference sequence). V was clipped by 5 bases and J by 4 bases, with 11 bases between them. The CDR3 contains 12 residues. Amplification of TCR alpha and beta CDR3 regions from RNA used iRepertoire nested multiplex PCR. One-step reverse transcription and amplification started from approximately 100-400 ng of tissue mRNA or PBMC total RNA. Via MiXCR, TCRdb re-called the multiplex PCR reads, giving one row per CDR3 protein. Of about 89,000 distinct CDR3 sequences in the sample, roughly 23% were seen once. This clonotype was observed at least ten times. The antigen is not known. Whole-study findings and limits: Above-expected tissue-blood divergence occurred in all gliomas, most in low-grade ones. Very few CDR3 sequences were shared between tissue and blood.

The receptor was isolated from a human donor with low-grade glioma or glioblastoma, undergoing nonglioma brain surgery, or in good health (not recorded which). The specimen was glioma tissue, nonneoplastic brain tissue, or PBMCs (not recorded which). The chain recombines TRBV20-1 with TRBJ1-1; tentative D call: TRBD1 (5 bases). The DNA of the CDR3 is TGCAGTGCTGGTGGGGGTGGCACTGAAGCTTTCTTT. Translated: CSAGGGGTEAFF.